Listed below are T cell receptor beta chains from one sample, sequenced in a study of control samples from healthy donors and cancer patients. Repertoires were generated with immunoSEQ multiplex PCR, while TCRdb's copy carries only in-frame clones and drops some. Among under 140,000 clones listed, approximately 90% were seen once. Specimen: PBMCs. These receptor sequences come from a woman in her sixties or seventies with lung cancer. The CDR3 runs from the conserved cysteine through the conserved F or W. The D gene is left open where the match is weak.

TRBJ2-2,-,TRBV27,TGTGCCAGCAGTTTCGCGAACACCGGGGAGCTGTTTTTT,CASSFANTGELFF
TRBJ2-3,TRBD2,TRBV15,TGTGCCACCAGCAGAGGGGTAGCGGGGGGCTTCACAGATACGCAGTATTTT,CATSRGVAGGFTDTQYF
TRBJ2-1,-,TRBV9,TGTGCCAGCAGCACCACCTCAGGAGAATACAATGAGCAGTTCTTC,CASSTTSGEYNEQFF
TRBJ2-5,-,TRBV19,TGTGCCAGTAGTTGGACACCCCAAGAGACCCAGTACTTC,CASSWTPQETQYF
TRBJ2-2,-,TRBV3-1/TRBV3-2,TGTGCCAGCAGCCAAGAGGGTACCGGGGAGCTGTTTTTT,CASSQEGTGELFF
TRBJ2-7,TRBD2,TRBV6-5,TGTGCCAGCCAGCGGGAGAACTCCTACGAGCAGTACTTC,CASQRENSYEQYF
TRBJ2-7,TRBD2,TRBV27,TGTGCCAGCAGTCTCCGGACTAGCGGAACCTACGAGCAGTACTTC,CASSLRTSGTYEQYF
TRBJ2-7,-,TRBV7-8,TGTGCCAGCAGCTCCCCAGTCTTCTCCTACGAGCAGTACTTC,CASSSPVFSYEQYF
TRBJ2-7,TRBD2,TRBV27,TGTGCCAGCAGTTTAAACCTAGCGGGGACCTACGAGCAGTACTTC,CASSLNLAGTYEQYF
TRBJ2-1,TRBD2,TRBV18,TGTGCCAGCTCACCACCGGGAGGTAGCGGGGATTACAATGAGCAGTTCTTC,CASSPPGGSGDYNEQFF
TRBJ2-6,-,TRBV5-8,TGTGCCAGCTCACAGGGTTCACGCTACTCTGGGGCCAACGTCCTGACTTTC,CASSQGSRYSGANVLTF